A single sample is the source of the 3 T cell receptor beta chains below, sequenced in a study of blood T cell repertoires in COVID-19. The table came from immunoSEQ multiplex PCR; TCRdb's copy has only in-frame clones and leaves some out. In the table there are under 200,000 clones, around nine tenths of which are singletons. Sequencing was carried out using peripheral blood. These receptors were obtained from a man aged 55 to 70 with active or convalescent COVID-19.

The rearrangement links TRBV3-1 (or the pseudogene TRBV3-2) to TRBJ2-1; D perhaps matches TRBD2 (5 bases). Germline assignment: CDR1 LGHDT and CDR2 YNNKEL (reference sequence). The CDR3 is 15 amino acids. V gave up 4 bases and J gave up 2 bases, with 12 bases separating them. The CDR3 here is CASSPLSGTYNEQFF. The CDR3 DNA is TGTGCCAGCAGCCCACTCAGCGGAACCTACAATGAGCAGTTCTTC.

The CDR3 DNA reads as TGCGCCAGCAGCACCGCGGGGGGGCGGGACACCGGGGAGCTGTTTTTT. This gives the protein CASSTAGGRDTGELFF. The rearrangement joins TRBV5-1 to TRBJ2-2, with TRBD2 matching over 9 bases. CDR3 length: 16 residues. CDR1 and CDR2 (germline): SGHRS, YFSETQ. V was pared by 4 bases and J by 3 bases, with 7 bases of the junction left unmatched.

This clone was seen just once. The chain employs TRBV10-3 and TRBJ1-6; D possibly corresponds to TRBD1 (6 bases). V was pared by 0 bases and J by 10 bases, with 16 bases between. Germline CDR1 ENHRY, CDR2 SYGVKD. The CDR3 is 16 amino acids. The DNA of the CDR3 is TGTGCCATCAGTGAGTCTAAAACAGGGAGTGGATCACCCCTCCACTTT. Protein: CAISESKTGSGSPLHF.